This TCR beta chain was sequenced for a study of T cells after yellow fever vaccination. Background on the study: The SMART-Seq v4 Ultra Low Input method served to prepare the low-cell-number fractions.

This clonotype was recorded many times. The antigen remains unidentified. The authors made TCR cDNA by 5'RACE template switching, adding a universal primer site and UMIs. In TCRdb, the 5' RACE reads were re-called with MiXCR into one record per CDR3 protein. Among 100,000 to 150,000 distinct CDR3 sequences listed, approximately 7% were seen once. Germline V gene data show CDR1 as ENHRY and CDR2 as SYGVKD. Trimming shortened V by 0 bases and J by 0 bases, and 9 bases separated the two germline ends. The CDR3 has 16 amino acids. Notes on the study in general: Clonotype sharing between CD4 and CD8 compartments was small. Reappearance after the booster was observed for most primary-vaccination clones (about 97% CD4, over 70% CD8).

The source of this sequence is a man between 18 and 29 years old who received the YFV17D yellow fever vaccine. The chain combines TRBV10-3 with TRBJ1-3; D remains unclear. This specimen consisted of CD4+ T cells sorted from PBMCs, obtained more than 8 days after the first yellow fever vaccination. CDR3 amino acids: CAISESNPFSGNTIYF. The CDR3, as DNA: TGTGCCATCAGTGAGTCAAACCCATTCTCTGGAAACACCATATATTTT.